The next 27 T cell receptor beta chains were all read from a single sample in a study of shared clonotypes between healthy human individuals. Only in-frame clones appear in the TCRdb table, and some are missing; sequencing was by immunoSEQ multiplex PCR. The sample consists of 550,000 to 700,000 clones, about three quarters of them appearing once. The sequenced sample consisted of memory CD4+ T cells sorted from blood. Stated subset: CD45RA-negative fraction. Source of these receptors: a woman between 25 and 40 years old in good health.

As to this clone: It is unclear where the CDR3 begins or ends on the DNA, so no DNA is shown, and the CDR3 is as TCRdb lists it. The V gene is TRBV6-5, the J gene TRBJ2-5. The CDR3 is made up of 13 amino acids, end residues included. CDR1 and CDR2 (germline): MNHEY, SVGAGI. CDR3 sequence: CASSFGAGETQYF.

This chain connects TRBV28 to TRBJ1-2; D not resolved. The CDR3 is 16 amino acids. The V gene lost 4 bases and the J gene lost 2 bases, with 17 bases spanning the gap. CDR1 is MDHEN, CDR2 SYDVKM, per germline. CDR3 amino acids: CASSSRYWFGNYGYTF. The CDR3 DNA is TGTGCCAGCAGTTCACGGTACTGGTTTGGGAACTATGGCTACACCTTC.

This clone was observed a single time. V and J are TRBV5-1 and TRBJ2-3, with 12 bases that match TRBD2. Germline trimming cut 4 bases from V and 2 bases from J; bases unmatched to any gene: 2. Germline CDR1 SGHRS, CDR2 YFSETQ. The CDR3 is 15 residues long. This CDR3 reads CASSASGRDTDTQYF. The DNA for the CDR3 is TGCGCCAGCAGCGCTAGCGGGAGGGACACAGATACGCAGTATTTT.

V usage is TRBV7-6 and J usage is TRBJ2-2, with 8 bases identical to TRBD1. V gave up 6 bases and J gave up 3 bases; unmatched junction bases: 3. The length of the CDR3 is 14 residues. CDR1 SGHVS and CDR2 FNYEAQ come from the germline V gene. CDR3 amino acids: CASSPTGDTGELFF. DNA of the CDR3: TGTGCCAGCAGTCCGACAGGGGACACCGGGGAGCTGTTTTTT.

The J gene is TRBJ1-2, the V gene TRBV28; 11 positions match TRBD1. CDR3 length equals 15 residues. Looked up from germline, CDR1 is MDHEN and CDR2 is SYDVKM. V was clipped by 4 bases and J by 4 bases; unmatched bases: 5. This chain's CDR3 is CASSWGTGGTYGYTF. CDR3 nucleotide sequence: TGTGCCAGCAGTTGGGGGACAGGGGGAACCTATGGCTACACCTTC.

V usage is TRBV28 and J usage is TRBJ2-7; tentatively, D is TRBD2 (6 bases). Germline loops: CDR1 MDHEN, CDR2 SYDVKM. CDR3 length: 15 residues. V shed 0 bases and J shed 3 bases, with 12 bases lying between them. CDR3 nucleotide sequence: TGTGCCAGCAGTTTATGGCGGGGAGTATACTACGAGCAGTACTTC. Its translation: CASSLWRGVYYEQYF.

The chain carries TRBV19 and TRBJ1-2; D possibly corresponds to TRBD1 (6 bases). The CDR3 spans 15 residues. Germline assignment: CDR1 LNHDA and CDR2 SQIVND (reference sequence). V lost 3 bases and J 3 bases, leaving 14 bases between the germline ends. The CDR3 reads CASSIVLGGYYGYTF. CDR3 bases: TGTGCCAGTAGTATTGTATTGGGGGGCTACTATGGCTACACCTTC.

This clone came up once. The CDR3 reads CATRSGRSYEQYF. DNA for the CDR3: TGTGCCACTCGTAGCGGGAGGTCCTACGAGCAGTACTTC. The chain has TRBV2 and TRBJ2-7; the match to TRBD2 covers 10 bases. The J segment lost 1 base and the V segment lost 10 bases, leaving 4 bases of the junction unmatched. Germline assignment: CDR1 SNHLY and CDR2 FYNNEI. The CDR3 is made up of 13 amino acids.

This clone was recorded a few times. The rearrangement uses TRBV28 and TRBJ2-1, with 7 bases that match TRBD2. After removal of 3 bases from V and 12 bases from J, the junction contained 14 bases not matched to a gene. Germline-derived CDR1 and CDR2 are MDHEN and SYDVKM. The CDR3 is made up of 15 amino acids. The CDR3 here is CASSFPMGGSPRQFF. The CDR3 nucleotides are TGTGCCAGCAGTTTTCCGATGGGAGGGAGCCCCCGGCAGTTCTTC.

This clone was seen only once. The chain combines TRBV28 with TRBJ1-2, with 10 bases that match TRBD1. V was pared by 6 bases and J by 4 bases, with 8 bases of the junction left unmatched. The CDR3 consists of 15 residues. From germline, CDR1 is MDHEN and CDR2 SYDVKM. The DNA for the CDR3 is TGTGCCAGCAGGAATCCGGGACAGGGGTCCTATGGCTACACCTTC. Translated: CASRNPGQGSYGYTF.

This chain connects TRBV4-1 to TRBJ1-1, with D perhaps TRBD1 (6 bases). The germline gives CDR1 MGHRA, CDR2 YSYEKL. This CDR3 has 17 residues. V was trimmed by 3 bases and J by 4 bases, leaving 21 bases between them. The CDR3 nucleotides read TGCGCCAGCAGCCAGGGAGTACAGGGCCCTAAGGGCACTGAAGCTTTCTTT. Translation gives CASSQGVQGPKGTEAFF.

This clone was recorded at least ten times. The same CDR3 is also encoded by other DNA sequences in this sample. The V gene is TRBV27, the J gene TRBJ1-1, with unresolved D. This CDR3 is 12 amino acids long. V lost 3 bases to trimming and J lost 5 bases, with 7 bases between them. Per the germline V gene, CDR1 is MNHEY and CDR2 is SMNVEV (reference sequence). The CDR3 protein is CASSFRGTEAFF. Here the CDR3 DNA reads TGTGCCAGCAGTTTTCGGGGAACTGAAGCTTTCTTT.

CDR3: CASNRAENNEQFF. In DNA form, the CDR3 reads TGTGCCAGCAACCGGGCTGAGAACAATGAGCAGTTCTTC. This rearrangement joins TRBV28 to TRBJ2-1; D is undetermined. Trimming shortened V by 7 bases and J by 5 bases, and 12 bases separated the two germline ends. Looked up from germline, CDR1 is MDHEN and CDR2 is SYDVKM. This CDR3 region has 13 residues.

CDR3 residues: CAISAGGTDTEAFF. The CDR3 coding sequence is TGTGCCATCAGTGCGGGGGGGACGGACACTGAAGCTTTCTTT. V is TRBV10-3 and J is TRBJ1-1; D possibly corresponds to TRBD1 (5 bases). V lost 4 bases and J lost 3, with 12 bases in between. Per germline, CDR1 ENHRY and CDR2 SYGVKD. This CDR3 has 14 amino acids.

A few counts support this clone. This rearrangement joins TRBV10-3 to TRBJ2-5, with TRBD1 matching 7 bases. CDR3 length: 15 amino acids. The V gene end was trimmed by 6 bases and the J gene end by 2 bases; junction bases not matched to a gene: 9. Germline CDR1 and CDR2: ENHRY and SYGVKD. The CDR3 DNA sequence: TGTGCCATCAGGCCGACCGGCAGGGGGCAAGAGACCCAGTACTTC. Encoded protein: CAIRPTGRGQETQYF.

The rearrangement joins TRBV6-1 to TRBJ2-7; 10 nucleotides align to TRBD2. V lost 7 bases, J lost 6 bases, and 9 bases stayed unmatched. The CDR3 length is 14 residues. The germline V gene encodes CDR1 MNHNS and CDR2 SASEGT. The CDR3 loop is CASTEPLAGTEQYF. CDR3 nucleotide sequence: TGTGCCAGCACCGAGCCACTAGCGGGAACCGAGCAGTACTTC.

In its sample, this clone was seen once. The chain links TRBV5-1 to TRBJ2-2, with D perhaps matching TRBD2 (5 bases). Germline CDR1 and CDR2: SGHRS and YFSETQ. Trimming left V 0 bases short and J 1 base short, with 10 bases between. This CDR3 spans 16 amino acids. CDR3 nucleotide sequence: TGCGCCAGCAGCTTGGCCGGGGTGATGAACACCGGGGAGCTGTTTTTT. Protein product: CASSLAGVMNTGELFF. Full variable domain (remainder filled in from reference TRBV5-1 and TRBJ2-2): KAGVTQTPRYLIKTRGQQVTLSCSPISGHRSVSWYQQTPGQGLQFLFEYFSETQRNKGNFPGRFSGRQFSNSRSEMNVSTLELGDSALYLCASSLAGVMNTGELFFGEGSRLTVL.

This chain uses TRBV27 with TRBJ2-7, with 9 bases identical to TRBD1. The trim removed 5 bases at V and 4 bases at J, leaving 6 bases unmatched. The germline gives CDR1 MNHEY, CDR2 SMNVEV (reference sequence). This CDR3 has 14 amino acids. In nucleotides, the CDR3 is TGTGCCAGCAGTGGCACAGGGGGCAGGTACGAGCAGTACTTC. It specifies CASSGTGGRYEQYF.

The CDR3 is CASSLSGLAGEDEQYF. DNA for the CDR3: TGTGCCAGCAGCCTATCTGGACTAGCGGGAGAGGACGAGCAGTACTTC. The rearrangement links TRBV13 to TRBJ2-7, with 13 bases identical to TRBD2. V shed 5 bases and J 5 bases; nucleotides not matched to a gene: 9. The CDR3 runs to 16 residues. Germline V CDR1 and CDR2: PRHDT, FYEKMQ (reference sequence).

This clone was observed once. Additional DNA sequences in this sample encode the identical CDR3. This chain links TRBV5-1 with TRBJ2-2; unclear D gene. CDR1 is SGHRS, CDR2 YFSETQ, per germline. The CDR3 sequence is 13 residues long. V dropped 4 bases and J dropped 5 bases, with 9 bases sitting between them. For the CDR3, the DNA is TGCGCCAGCAGCCGTGACGTTACCGGGGAGCTGTTTTTT. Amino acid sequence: CASSRDVTGELFF.

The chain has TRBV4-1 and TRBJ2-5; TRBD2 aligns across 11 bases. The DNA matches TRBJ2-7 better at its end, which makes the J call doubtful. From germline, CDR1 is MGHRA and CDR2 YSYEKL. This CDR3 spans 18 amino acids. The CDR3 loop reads CASSQVDFIGTSGYEQYF. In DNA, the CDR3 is TGCGCCAGCAGCCAAGTAGATTTTATAGGGACTAGCGGATACGAGCAGTACTTC.

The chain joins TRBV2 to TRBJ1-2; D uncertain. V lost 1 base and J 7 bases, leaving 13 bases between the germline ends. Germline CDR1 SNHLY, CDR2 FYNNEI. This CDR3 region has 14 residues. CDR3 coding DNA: TGTGCCAGCAGTGAAGAAGTGGGGTCTGGTGGCTACACCTTC. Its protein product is CASSEEVGSGGYTF.

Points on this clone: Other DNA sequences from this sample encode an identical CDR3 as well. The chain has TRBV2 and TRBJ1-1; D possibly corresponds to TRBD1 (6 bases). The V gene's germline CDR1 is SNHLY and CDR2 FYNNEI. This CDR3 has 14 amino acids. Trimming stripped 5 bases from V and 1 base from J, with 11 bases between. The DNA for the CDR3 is TGTGCCAGCAGTTTACAGGGAGAGAACACTGAAGCTTTCTTT. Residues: CASSLQGENTEAFF.

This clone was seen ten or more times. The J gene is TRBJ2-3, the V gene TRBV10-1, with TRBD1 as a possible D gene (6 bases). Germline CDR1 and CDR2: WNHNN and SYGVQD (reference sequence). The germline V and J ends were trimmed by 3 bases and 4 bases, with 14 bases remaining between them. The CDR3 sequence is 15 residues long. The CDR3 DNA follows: TGCGCCAGCAGTGATGCAGGGGACCAGGCAGATACGCAGTATTTT. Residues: CASSDAGDQADTQYF.

The CDR3 protein is CASKGSRDTPFEQYF. CDR3 DNA sequence: TGTGCCAGCAAAGGATCCCGGGACACCCCCTTCGAGCAGTACTTC. The chain recombines TRBV6-1 with TRBJ2-5, with D perhaps TRBD1 (6 bases). The J call could be wrong; TRBJ2-7 is a better fit for the DNA end. CDR1 is MNHNS, CDR2 SASEGT, per germline. CDR3 length: 15 amino acids.

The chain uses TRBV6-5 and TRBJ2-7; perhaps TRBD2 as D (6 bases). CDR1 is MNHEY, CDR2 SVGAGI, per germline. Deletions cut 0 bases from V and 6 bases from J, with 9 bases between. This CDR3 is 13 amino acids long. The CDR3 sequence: CASSYSPGAEQYF. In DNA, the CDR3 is TGTGCCAGCAGTTACTCGCCGGGAGCCGAGCAGTACTTC.

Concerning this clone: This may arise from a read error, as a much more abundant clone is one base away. CDR3 region: CASSLSENTEAFF. The CDR3 DNA sequence: TGTGCCAGCAGCTTGTCTGAGAACACTGAAGCTTTCTTT. V usage is TRBV7-9 and J usage is TRBJ1-1; D is uncertain. Germline V gives CDR1 SEHNR, CDR2 FQNEAQ (reference sequence). The ends were cut back, 3 bases at V and 1 base at J, with 6 bases in the middle. The CDR3 is made up of 13 amino acids.